This T cell receptor (beta chain) was profiled in a study of cytotoxic CD8 clonotypes in ibrutinib-treated CLL (dated by TCRdb to the early 2020s). For the wider study: The cohort had around twelve relapsed/refractory and roughly 15 treatment-naive patients; 17 to 18 were IGHV unmutated. Partial responses were observed in about 25 patients and complete responses in 2; after a median follow-up of 68 months, remission was maintained in 15 or so patients and progression was observed in approximately 12. Response samples were obtained after a median of approximately 12 months of treatment, with a range of roughly 6 to 36 months. An average of around 250,000 productive templates and some 100,000 productive rearrangements was obtained per sample. Of the roughly 86 people in the trial, about two dozen had longitudinal samples available. Cryopreserved peripheral blood mononuclear cells were collected at three points: before therapy, at response, and at either sustained remission or disease progression. Every sample from remission and from progressive disease was obtained while the patients were still on ibrutinib. Results the study describes overall, beyond this receptor: Sustained-remission and progressing patients did not have matched sampling times, and lymph node repertoires were not examined. Public clonotypes were rare and either shrank or stayed stable during treatment, and the rise in clonality at ibrutinib response reflected expansion of private clonotypes. Baseline clonality was found to be higher than that of age-matched healthy donors and was strongly correlated with circulating CD8+ T-cell counts. An increase in clonality was observed at ibrutinib response, with clonality remaining stable during sustained remission and falling back toward baseline at progression.

About this clone itself: Its antigen remains unidentified. Per-base qualities were not stored, and no clone one base away is much larger.

The time point label, as the study defines it: approximately 25 months on ibrutinib. For TCR beta library preparation, roughly 2 micrograms of genomic DNA were extracted from the cryopreserved PBMCs. High-throughput TCR beta sequencing was performed on longitudinal blood samples from CLL patients receiving ibrutinib monotherapy. The patients were enrolled in a single-center, open-label phase 2 trial of ibrutinib monotherapy. CDR1 and CDR2, looked up from the germline V gene, are MGHRA and YSYEKL. Measured from the cysteine to the phenylalanine, the CDR3 is 16 residues long. Kept here is only the CDR3 DNA, which spans 48 bases and is read in frame from base 1. V gives up 1 base and J gives up 0 bases, and the segment between their germline ends measures 13 bases. The goal of deep resolution MiSeq sequencing was a depth between 1 in 1 million and 1 in 200,000 T cells, and coverage averaged 10x per clonotype. The immunoSEQ hsTCRB Kit was used to generate TCR beta libraries. Concerning the study's data processing: Data were analyzed with ImmunoSEQ Data Assistant and ImmunoSEQ Analyzer, with V, D and J genes assigned per IMGT definitions. Clonality, which ranges from 0 to 1, was calculated as one minus the normalized Shannon entropy of productive rearrangement frequencies. Only overrepresented clonotypes making up at least 0.05% of the repertoire of each patient were included in the public clonotype analysis. Some 13 age-matched healthy donor repertoires from immuneACCESS were used as controls for clonality. As stored in TCRdb, this immuneACCESS dataset retains in-frame rearrangements with V and J assigned. A fraction of the clones does not appear; measured against another copy, unresolved V genes explain less than half of the discrepancy, and the remainder lacks a known reason. For V, J and clone size, that table is used; D and trimming come from the DNA. This sample lists 160,000 or so clones; more than 80% were detected once. 4.6% of the sample comes from the top ten.

Specimen: PBMCs, collected after 24 months of ibrutinib treatment. The sequence joins TRBV4-1 to TRBJ2-7; the D region is possibly TRBD1 or TRBD2, each matching across 5 bases. This clonotype was sampled from a human donor with chronic lymphocytic leukemia. The CDR3 region: CASSQGLGRTSYEQYF. In nucleotides, the sequence is TGCGCCAGCAGCCAAGGTTTGGGACGGACCTCCTACGAGCAGTACTTC.